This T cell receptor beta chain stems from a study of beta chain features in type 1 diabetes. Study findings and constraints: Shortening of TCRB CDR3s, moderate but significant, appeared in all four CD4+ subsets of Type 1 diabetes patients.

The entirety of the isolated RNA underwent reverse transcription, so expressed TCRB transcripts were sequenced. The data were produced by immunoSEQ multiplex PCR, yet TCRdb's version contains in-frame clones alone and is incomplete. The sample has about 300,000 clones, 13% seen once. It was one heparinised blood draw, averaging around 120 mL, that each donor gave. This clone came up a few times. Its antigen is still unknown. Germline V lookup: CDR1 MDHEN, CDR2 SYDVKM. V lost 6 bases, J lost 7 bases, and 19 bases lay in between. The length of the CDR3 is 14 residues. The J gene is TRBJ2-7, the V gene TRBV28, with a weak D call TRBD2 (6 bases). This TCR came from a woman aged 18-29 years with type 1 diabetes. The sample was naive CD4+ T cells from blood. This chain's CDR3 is CASSTGLPSVEQYV. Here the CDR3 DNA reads TGTGCCAGCAGCACGGGACTTCCCTCCGTGGAGCAGTACGTC.